The 31 T cell receptor beta chains in this list originate from one sample, sequenced in a study of T-cell reconstitution after alpha-beta-depleted transplantation in children. Preparation of the TCRbeta library was carried out with unique molecular identifiers. TCRdb ran MiXCR on the PCR reads and lists one entry per CDR3 protein. The table shows about 370,000 distinct CDR3 sequences, with approximately 20% occurring only once. This specimen was PBMCs from the stem cell graft donor, taken from the stem cell graft. Receptor source: a human donor who donated a stem cell graft to a child with acute myeloid leukemia.

The chain is built from TRBV15 and TRBJ2-4; D is uncertain. CDR3 length equals 12 residues. Per the germline V gene, CDR1 is LNHNV and CDR2 is YYDKDF (reference sequence). V was clipped by 5 bases and J by 15 bases, with 17 bases between them. The CDR3 DNA reads TGTGCCACCAGCGGAGCTCTTGCGCGGAGGTACTTC. Protein sequence: CATSGALARRYF.

This clonotype was observed many times. CDR3 DNA: TGTGCCAGCAGCCCCTTGAGTGGACGTACCTACAATGAGCAGTTCTTC. Its translation: CASSPLSGRTYNEQFF. The chain uses TRBV5-6 and TRBJ2-1; D gene uncertain. From germline, CDR1 is SGHDT and CDR2 YYEEEE. The CDR3 is 16 residues long. V lost 4 bases and J lost 2, with 16 bases in between.

At least ten counts were recorded for this clonotype. V usage is TRBV7-2 and J usage is TRBJ1-5; possibly TRBD1 for D (5 bases). The CDR3 consists of 15 residues. Trimming took off 5 bases at V and 4 bases at J, with 15 bases between the two ends. The germline gives CDR1 SGHTA, CDR2 FQGNSA. CDR3: CASSPGTGTNQPQHF. In DNA form, the CDR3 reads TGTGCCAGCAGCCCCGGGACGGGAACGAATCAGCCCCAGCATTTT.

The CDR3 protein is CASSLRVGSGANVLTF. The CDR3 nucleotides read TGTGCCAGCTCACTCCGGGTAGGCTCTGGGGCCAACGTCCTGACTTTC. The chain employs TRBV18 and TRBJ2-6; D ambiguous. This CDR3 region has 16 residues. The V gene's germline CDR1 is KGHSH and CDR2 LQKENI. Trimming pared 4 bases from V and 0 bases from J, leaving 10 bases between. Variable domain in full (rest from reference TRBV18 and TRBJ2-6): NAGVMQNPRHLVRRRGQEARLRCSPMKGHSHVYWYRQLPEEGLKFMVYLQKENIIDESGMPKERFSAEFPKEGPSILRIQQVVRGDSAAYFCASSLRVGSGANVLTFGAGSRLTVL.

V gene TRBV5-1 combines with J gene TRBJ2-5; D is ambiguous. This CDR3 has 15 residues. V lost 2 bases to trimming and J lost 3 bases, with 14 bases between them. From germline, CDR1 is SGHRS and CDR2 YFSETQ. The CDR3 nucleotides read TGCGCCAGCAGCTTCGGCGGATCAATCAAAGAGACCCAGTACTTC. Its protein product is CASSFGGSIKETQYF.

The rearrangement uses TRBV24-1 and TRBJ2-1; maybe TRBD2 (6 bases). Trimming removed 9 bases at V and 6 bases at J, with 11 bases between. CDR3 size: 12 residues. Germline assignment: CDR1 KGHDR and CDR2 SFDVKD. The CDR3 region is CATCGGTNEQFF. CDR3 bases: TGTGCCACCTGTGGGGGGACCAATGAGCAGTTCTTC.

Only a few counts were recorded for this clonotype. V is TRBV12-3 or TRBV12-4 and J is TRBJ1-1; D not resolved. V was pared by 4 bases and J by 4 bases, with 7 bases between. The CDR3 has 12 residues. CDR3 residues: CASSSLGTEAFF. The CDR3 DNA reads TGTGCCAGCAGTTCGTTGGGCACTGAAGCTTTCTTT.

The CDR3 reads CARETYPGAGLAETQYF. For the CDR3, the DNA is TGTGCCAGAGAGACCTACCCAGGAGCGGGCCTCGCAGAGACCCAGTACTTC. This chain joins TRBV21-1 and TRBJ2-5; TRBD2, as called in the table, went unchecked against the DNA. TRBV21-1 is tagged as a pseudogene. The length of the CDR3 is 17 residues.

This clonotype was seen a few times. The chain uses TRBV4-3 and TRBJ2-1, with D possibly being TRBD2 (5 bases). In germline, CDR1 is LGHNA, CDR2 YSLEER. Trimming removed 0 bases from V and 2 bases from J, with 14 bases in between. The CDR3 loop spans 17 amino acids. In nucleotides, the CDR3 is TGCGCCAGCAGCCAAGAAAGTATTGGCGGGCCCTACAATGAGCAGTTCTTC. Translated, it gives CASSQESIGGPYNEQFF.

To note about this clonotype: This CDR3 fails to terminate in the conserved phenylalanine or tryptophan, so it likely reflects a read error. This rearrangement joins TRBV5-1 to TRBJ1-1, with unresolved D. The germline CDR1 and CDR2 sequences are SGHRS and YFSETQ. The length of the CDR3 is 14 residues. The germline V and J ends were trimmed by 1 base and 5 bases, with 12 bases remaining between them. CDR3 protein: CASSLSQVETEAFY. The CDR3 bases are TGCGCCAGCAGCTTGAGTCAGGTGGAGACTGAAGCTTTCTAT.

This clonotype turned up a few times. The chain recombines TRBV5-6 with TRBJ1-1; D remains ambiguous. This CDR3 contains 12 residues. The germline V gene encodes CDR1 SGHDT and CDR2 YYEEEE. The V end was cut by 4 bases, the J end by 5 bases, with 9 bases between. The CDR3 DNA reads TGTGCCAGCAGCCTTCGACGGACTGAAGCTTTCTTT. It specifies CASSLRRTEAFF.

This clonotype was picked up many times. The V call is TRBV15, the J call TRBJ2-5; 8 bases fit TRBD1. The CDR3 covers 14 residues. Germline V gene lookup returns CDR1 LNHNV and CDR2 YYDKDF (reference sequence). V lost 4 bases to trimming and J lost 7 bases; unmatched junction nucleotides: 8. For the CDR3, the DNA is TGTGCCACCAGCAAACAGGGGGGACTCAGGACCCAGTACTTC. Protein: CATSKQGGLRTQYF.

There are many counts of this clonotype. This chain links TRBV4-3 with TRBJ2-7; 9 positions match TRBD2. The trim removed 0 bases at V and 3 bases at J, leaving 6 bases unmatched. Per the germline V gene, CDR1 is LGHNA and CDR2 is YSLEER. This CDR3 region has 16 residues. The CDR3 nucleotides are TGCGCCAGCAGCCAAGAGGAGGGGACTAGCTTCTACGAGCAGTACTTC. This codes for CASSQEEGTSFYEQYF.

This clonotype was detected only a few times. The chain uses TRBV5-1 and TRBJ2-1, with D unclear. The ends were cut back, 0 bases at V and 8 bases at J, with 6 bases in the middle. Per the germline V gene, CDR1 is SGHRS and CDR2 is YFSETQ. The CDR3 spans 12 residues. The CDR3 sequence: CASSLAGYEQFF. In DNA, the CDR3 is TGCGCCAGCAGCTTGGCCGGCTATGAGCAGTTCTTC.

Only a few counts were recorded for this clonotype. V and J are TRBV5-1 and TRBJ2-2, with 7 nucleotides matching TRBD2. Germline V gene data show CDR1 as SGHRS and CDR2 as YFSETQ. There are 16 residues in the CDR3. Losses at the gene ends were 1 base for V and 0 bases for J; bases not matched to a gene: 3. The CDR3 DNA sequence: TGCGCCAGCAGCTTGTTGCGGGAGTCGAACACCGGGGAGCTGTTTTTT. It encodes CASSLLRESNTGELFF.

Here the CDR3 DNA reads TGTGCCACCAGCAGAACCGGACAGATAATTTACGAGCAGTACTTC. This codes for CATSRTGQIIYEQYF. The J gene is TRBJ2-7, the V gene TRBV15; D may be TRBD1 (6 bases). The V gene's germline CDR1 is LNHNV and CDR2 YYDKDF (reference sequence). The CDR3 runs 15 residues. V lost 2 bases and J lost 4, with 15 bases in between. The full variable domain, with the rest looked up from reference TRBV15 and TRBJ2-7, is DAMVIQNPRYQVTQFGKPVTLSCSQTLNHNVMYWYQQKSSQAPKLLFHYYDKDFNNEADTPDNFQSRRPNTSFCFLDIRSPGLGDTAMYLCATSRTGQIIYEQYFGPGTRLTVT.

This clonotype was seen only a few times. This rearrangement joins TRBV20-1 to TRBJ2-5; 15 nucleotides line up with TRBD2. V shed 5 bases and J 4 bases; nucleotides not matched to a gene: 11. Looked up from germline, CDR1 is DFQATT and CDR2 is SNEGSKA (reference sequence). The CDR3 runs to 17 residues. The CDR3 DNA reads TGCAGTGCTGGAGGACTAGCGGGAGGGATGAATTTAGAGACCCAGTACTTC. Its protein product is CSAGGLAGGMNLETQYF.

This clonotype has just a few counts. V gene TRBV12-3 or TRBV12-4 combines with J gene TRBJ1-2; D gene unclear. This CDR3 contains 13 residues. V gave up 3 bases and J gave up 7 bases, with 12 bases separating them. CDR3 coding DNA: TGTGCCAGCAGTTTGGCGTTCGATGGTGGCTACACCTTC. Its translation: CASSLAFDGGYTF.

J is TRBJ2-7 and V is TRBV9, with TRBD2 identical over 9 bases. Germline assignment: CDR1 SGDLS and CDR2 YYNGEE. Trimming took 4 bases from V and 3 from J; bases not matched to a gene: 8. The CDR3 is 15 amino acids. The CDR3 DNA follows: TGTGCCAGCAGCATTGGGGGGACTAGCAGCTACGAGCAGTACTTC. Amino acids: CASSIGGTSSYEQYF.

This clonotype was counted only a few times. The chain recombines TRBV5-1 with TRBJ2-7; 8 nucleotides match TRBD1. The J segment lost 6 bases and the V segment lost 0 bases, leaving 5 bases of the junction unmatched. The CDR3 extends over 14 amino acids. Germline V gene lookup returns CDR1 SGHRS and CDR2 YFSETQ. As DNA, the CDR3 is TGCGCCAGCAGCTTGGGGGACAGGATTGGCGAGCAGTACTTC. Its translation is CASSLGDRIGEQYF.

In this sample, this clonotype turned up many times. This rearrangement joins TRBV20-1 to TRBJ1-1; D is undetermined. Trimming shortened V by 6 bases and J by 0 bases, and 5 bases separated the two germline ends. This CDR3 has 11 amino acids. Germline V CDR1 and CDR2: DFQATT, SNEGSKA (reference sequence). CDR3 residues: CSAPVNTEAFF. The DNA of the CDR3 is TGCAGTGCCCCCGTGAACACTGAAGCTTTCTTT.

The genes are TRBV20-1 and TRBJ1-3; a possible D gene is TRBD1 (6 bases). Germline CDR1 reads DFQATT; CDR2 reads SNEGSKA (reference sequence). This CDR3 region has 14 residues. Trimming pared 7 bases from V and 0 bases from J, leaving 13 bases between. CDR3 in DNA: TGCAGTGTCAGCCGGGACATCTCTGGAAACACCATATATTTT. Protein sequence: CSVSRDISGNTIYF.

This clonotype was observed a few times. The CDR3 here is CATRVAGGPGQKETQYF. The CDR3 DNA reads TGTGCCACCAGGGTAGCGGGAGGGCCGGGCCAGAAAGAGACCCAGTACTTC. The V call is TRBV15, the J call TRBJ2-5; 11 bases agree with TRBD2. V was pared by 6 bases and J by 3 bases, with 12 bases of the junction left unmatched. Germline assignment: CDR1 LNHNV and CDR2 YYDKDF (reference sequence). CDR3 length: 17 amino acids.

This clonotype has only a few counts. The chain recombines TRBV12-3 or TRBV12-4 with TRBJ2-7; 11 bases are a match to TRBD2. The junction had 11 bases not matched to a gene; V was cut back by 7 bases and J by 6 bases. The CDR3 length is 15 residues. CDR3 coding DNA: TGTGCCAGCACCCCACCACTAGCGGGAGTTGGCGAGCAGTACTTC. It specifies CASTPPLAGVGEQYF.

As for this clonotype: Relative to the germline gene, one junction end is altered; a read error may explain this. V and J are TRBV7-2 and TRBJ1-1; 7 bases agree with TRBD1. Germline-derived CDR1 and CDR2 are SGHTA and FQGNSA. The CDR3 contains 13 residues. The CDR3 region is CASSLTGNSEAFF. The CDR3 coding sequence is TGTGCCAGCAGCTTGACAGGGAACTCTGAAGCTTTCTTT.

The chain recombines TRBV12-3 or TRBV12-4 with TRBJ2-1, with 9 bases matching TRBD2. The V segment lost 6 bases and the J segment 2 bases; nucleotides outside the gene matches: 8. This CDR3 is built from 16 residues. The CDR3 here is CASRGVAGVTYNEQFF. CDR3 DNA: TGTGCCAGCAGGGGGGTAGCGGGAGTTACCTACAATGAGCAGTTCTTC.

This clonotype occurred many times. The chain's CDR3 is CASRWGSQLNEQFF. The CDR3 nucleotides read TGTGCCAGCAGGTGGGGGAGTCAATTGAATGAGCAGTTCTTC. The chain is built from TRBV25-1 and TRBJ2-1; D is perhaps TRBD1 or TRBD2 (5 bases each). The CDR3 is made up of 14 amino acids. The ends were cut back, 6 bases at V and 7 bases at J, with 16 bases in the middle. Germline-derived CDR1 and CDR2 are MGHDK and SYGVNS.

V and J are TRBV25-1 and TRBJ2-1, with D possibly TRBD2 on 5 matching bases. Trimming took off 1 base at V and 0 bases at J, with 16 bases between the two ends. CDR1 and CDR2 (germline): MGHDK, SYGVNS. There are 18 residues in the CDR3. The CDR3 reads CASSESRRTLSSYNEQFF. The CDR3 DNA reads TGTGCCAGCAGTGAATCCCGGCGGACTCTAAGCTCCTACAATGAGCAGTTCTTC.

This clonotype was observed at least ten times. The V and J genes are TRBV6-2 or TRBV6-3 and TRBJ1-1; 9 bases map to TRBD1. V lost 0 bases to trimming and J lost 0 bases; unmatched junction nucleotides: 8. The CDR3 is made up of 18 amino acids. Per the germline V gene, CDR1 is MNHEY and CDR2 is SVGEGT. The DNA of the CDR3 is TGTGCCAGCAGTTACTCGATCCCGGGACAGGGCCTGAACACTGAAGCTTTCTTT. Its protein product is CASSYSIPGQGLNTEAFF.

This clonotype was seen more than once but under ten times. The chain carries TRBV20-1 and TRBJ1-5; 8 nucleotides agree with TRBD1. The V segment lost 5 bases and the J segment 7 bases; nucleotides outside the gene matches: 7. Germline assignment: CDR1 DFQATT and CDR2 SNEGSKA (reference sequence). There are 13 residues in the CDR3. The CDR3 coding sequence is TGCAGTGCTGAGGGGACAGGTCAACAGCCCCAGCATTTT. Its protein is CSAEGTGQQPQHF.

This chain joins TRBV7-2 and TRBJ2-1; no clear D gene. CDR1 SGHTA and CDR2 FQGNSA come from the germline V gene. V was cut by 5 bases and J by 1 base, with 9 bases left in between. The CDR3 length is 14 residues. The CDR3 nucleotides are TGTGCCAGCAGCCCCCCCGGGTCCTACAATGAGCAGTTCTTC. This encodes CASSPPGSYNEQFF.